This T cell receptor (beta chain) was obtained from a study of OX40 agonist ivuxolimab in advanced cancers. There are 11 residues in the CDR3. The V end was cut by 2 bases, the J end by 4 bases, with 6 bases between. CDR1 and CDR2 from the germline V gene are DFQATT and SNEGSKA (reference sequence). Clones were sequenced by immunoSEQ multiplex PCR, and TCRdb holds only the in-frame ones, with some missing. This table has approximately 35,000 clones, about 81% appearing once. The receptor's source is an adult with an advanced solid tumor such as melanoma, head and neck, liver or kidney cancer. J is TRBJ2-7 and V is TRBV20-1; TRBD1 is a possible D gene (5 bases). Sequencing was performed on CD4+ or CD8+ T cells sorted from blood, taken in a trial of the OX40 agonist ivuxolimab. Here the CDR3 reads CSARQGYEQYF. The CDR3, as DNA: TGCAGTGCTAGACAGGGTTACGAGCAGTACTTC.